This passage covers 28 T cell receptor beta chains from one sample sequenced in a study of technical replicates of blood from a handful of donors. The data were produced by immunoSEQ multiplex PCR, yet TCRdb's version contains in-frame clones alone and is incomplete. The sample holds approximately 100,000 clones, nearly 96% seen once. What was sequenced was T cells isolated from PBMCs. Receptors were obtained from a human donor in good health.

The rearrangement joins TRBV10-3 to TRBJ2-2; 14 bases align to TRBD2. With 6 bases clipped from V and 7 bases from J, the junction kept 4 bases outside the gene matches. The CDR3 covers 15 residues. In germline, CDR1 is ENHRY, CDR2 SYGVKD. The CDR3, as DNA: TGTGCCATCAGGACTAGCGGGAGGGTGGACGGGGAGCTGTTTTTT. Protein: CAIRTSGRVDGELFF.

This chain joins TRBV6-4 and TRBJ2-7; a possible D gene is TRBD1 (6 bases). Looked up from germline, CDR1 is MRHNA and CDR2 is SNTAGT. The length of the CDR3 is 14 residues. V lost 5 bases and J 7 bases, leaving 18 bases between the germline ends. The CDR3 DNA reads as TGTGCCAGCAGTAAGGTTCCGGGACACCAAGAGCAGTACTTC. Its translation is CASSKVPGHQEQYF.

The chain uses TRBV2 and TRBJ2-7; D is undetermined. Germline values: CDR1 SNHLY, CDR2 FYNNEI. V was cut by 4 bases and J by 2 bases, with 6 bases left in between. The length of the CDR3 is 12 residues. The chain's CDR3 is CASSGATYEQYF. Written as DNA, the CDR3 is TGTGCCAGCAGTGGAGCTACCTACGAGCAGTACTTC. Looking up the rest from reference TRBV2 and TRBJ2-7 gives the full variable domain: EPEVTQTPSHQVTQMGQEVILRCVPISNHLYFYWYRQILGQKVEFLVSFYNNEISEKSEIFDDQFSVERPDGSNFTLKIRSTKLEDSAMYFCASSGATYEQYFGPGTRLTVT.

The rearrangement uses TRBV19 and TRBJ2-2; TRBD2 agrees at 8 bases. There are 18 residues in the CDR3. With 8 bases clipped from V and 6 bases from J, the junction kept 20 bases outside the gene matches. Germline loops: CDR1 LNHDA, CDR2 SQIVND (reference sequence). The CDR3 bases are TGTGCCAGTCTGCCGCGCCACTTAAATGCGGGGGGACCCGGGGAGCTGTTTTTT. Translation gives CASLPRHLNAGGPGELFF.

The chain is built from TRBV7-2 and TRBJ2-7; 9 nucleotides agree with TRBD2. The CDR3 runs to 15 residues. Germline V lookup: CDR1 SGHTA, CDR2 FQGNSA. V was clipped by 2 bases and J by 3 bases; unmatched bases: 5. CDR3 sequence (DNA): TGTGCCAGCAGCTTATCTAGCGGGATCTACTACGAGCAGTACTTC. The encoded protein is CASSLSSGIYYEQYF.

V is TRBV6-1 and J is TRBJ2-2; no firm D call. The CDR3 is 16 amino acids. The germline gives CDR1 MNHNS, CDR2 SASEGT. V was cut by 4 bases and J by 8 bases, with 20 bases left in between. This CDR3 is CASSGDGGSRGGELFF. The CDR3, as DNA: TGTGCCAGCAGTGGCGATGGTGGCTCCCGAGGTGGGGAGCTGTTTTTT.

This sequence joins TRBV5-1 and TRBJ2-3, with D tentatively TRBD2 (5 bases). Germline assignment: CDR1 SGHRS and CDR2 YFSETQ. Trimming took 0 bases from V and 4 from J, leaving 9 bases between them. This CDR3 is built from 14 residues. The DNA of the CDR3 is TGCGCCAGCAGCTTGGGTGAGGGATCAGATACGCAGTATTTT. It is translated as CASSLGEGSDTQYF.

This sequence joins TRBV5-1 and TRBJ2-6, with TRBD1 as a possible D gene (7 bases). Germline V gives CDR1 SGHRS, CDR2 YFSETQ. V was pared by 4 bases and J by 0 bases, with 17 bases between. CDR3 size: 18 residues. CDR3: CASSGGTAMSSGANVLTF. CDR3 bases: TGCGCCAGCAGCGGGGGGACAGCTATGTCCTCTGGGGCCAACGTCCTGACTTTC.

The rearrangement uses TRBV13 and TRBJ2-7; the match to TRBD1 covers 9 bases. Germline values: CDR1 PRHDT, CDR2 FYEKMQ (reference sequence). The CDR3 length is 16 residues. J was trimmed by 5 bases and V by 5 bases; bases with no gene match: 13. CDR3 sequence reads: CASSPPPGQGTDEQYF. DNA for the CDR3: TGTGCCAGCAGCCCCCCCCCGGGACAGGGAACAGACGAGCAGTACTTC.

The genes are TRBV7-7 and TRBJ2-5; no clear D. With 1 base removed from V and 4 bases from J, the gap between germline ends came to 13 bases. CDR1 and CDR2 from the germline V gene are SSHAT and FNYEAQ (reference sequence). The CDR3 contains 15 residues. The CDR3 bases are TGTGCCAGCAGCTTAGGGGCAGTATTTAGAGAGACCCAGTACTTC. The encoded protein is CASSLGAVFRETQYF.

The chain is built from TRBV4-1 and TRBJ2-1, with 7 bases lining up with TRBD1. The CDR3 totals 17 residues. CDR1 and CDR2 from the germline V gene are MGHRA and YSYEKL. V was clipped by 1 base and J by 4 bases; unmatched bases: 10. CDR3 in DNA: TGCGCCAGCAGCCAAGGATCCGCCCGGGACAGATACAATGAGCAGTTCTTC. Translated, it gives CASSQGSARDRYNEQFF.

The rearrangement uses TRBV28 and TRBJ2-1, with 10 bases that match TRBD1. The CDR3 runs to 14 residues. V lost 8 bases to trimming and J lost 3 bases; unmatched junction nucleotides: 4. Germline CDR1 reads MDHEN; CDR2 reads SYDVKM. The CDR3 protein is CASEGTGDYNEQFF. In nucleotides, the CDR3 is TGTGCCAGCGAAGGGACAGGGGACTACAATGAGCAGTTCTTC.

This clone was recorded once. The CDR3 is CASSLIPGDYEQYF. For the CDR3, the DNA is TGTGCCAGCAGTTTAATTCCGGGAGACTACGAGCAGTACTTC. V and J are TRBV27 and TRBJ2-5; the D gene is possibly TRBD2 (6 bases). The J call may be wrong; the DNA end is better matched by TRBJ2-7. This CDR3 region has 14 residues. Germline V gives CDR1 MNHEY, CDR2 SMNVEV (reference sequence).

The V call is TRBV2, the J call TRBJ1-1; 10 bases are shared with TRBD1. V shed 5 bases, J shed 0 bases, and the junction held 12 bases outside the gene matches. Germline values: CDR1 SNHLY, CDR2 FYNNEI. This CDR3 is built from 18 residues. CDR3 protein: CASSSQGDRGIMNTEAFF. In DNA form, the CDR3 reads TGTGCCAGCAGTTCTCAGGGGGACAGGGGTATTATGAACACTGAAGCTTTCTTT.

The chain recombines TRBV10-3 with TRBJ1-4; TRBD1 matches 7 bases. This CDR3 comprises 14 residues. With V trimmed by 6 bases and J by 2 bases, 3 bases remained unmatched. Germline V lookup: CDR1 ENHRY, CDR2 SYGVKD. The CDR3 loop is CAIRETGTNEKLFF. CDR3 sequence (DNA): TGTGCCATCAGGGAGACAGGGACTAATGAAAAACTGTTTTTT.

The V call is TRBV6-5, the J call TRBJ2-3; 8 nucleotides agree with TRBD2. J was trimmed by 1 base and V by 0 bases; bases with no gene match: 0. The length of the CDR3 is 15 residues. The germline V gene has CDR1 MNHEY and CDR2 SVGAGI. CDR3 DNA sequence: TGTGCCAGCAGTTACTCGCGGGGGGGCACAGATACGCAGTATTTT. This sequence encodes CASSYSRGGTDTQYF.

V is TRBV6-1 and J is TRBJ2-1; no clear D gene. The germline V gene encodes CDR1 MNHNS and CDR2 SASEGT. The CDR3 covers 14 residues. The V end was cut by 2 bases, the J end by 5 bases, with 10 bases between. The CDR3: CASSEYARNNEQFF. CDR3 sequence (DNA): TGTGCCAGCAGTGAATACGCCAGAAACAATGAGCAGTTCTTC.

The chain has TRBV12-5 and TRBJ2-1; 10 bases are shared with TRBD2. V shed 7 bases and J 8 bases; nucleotides not matched to a gene: 11. The V gene's germline CDR1 is LGHNT and CDR2 FRNRAP. The CDR3 is 15 residues long. The CDR3 sequence: CASASSGGASDEQFF. The CDR3 DNA reads TGTGCTAGTGCCTCGAGCGGGGGGGCCTCGGATGAGCAGTTCTTC.

The rearrangement uses TRBV12-5 and TRBJ2-2, with D possibly TRBD2 on 5 matching bases. V was clipped by 0 bases and J by 1 base, with 9 bases between them. CDR3 length: 16 amino acids. Germline V lookup: CDR1 LGHNT, CDR2 FRNRAP. In nucleotides, the CDR3 is TGTGCTAGTGGTTTGGTACTAGGAGAGAACACCGGGGAGCTGTTTTTT. Protein sequence: CASGLVLGENTGELFF.

The rearrangement uses TRBV7-2 and TRBJ2-2; 8 bases fit TRBD2. The germline V gene has CDR1 SGHTA and CDR2 FQGNSA. V gave up 5 bases and J gave up 2 bases; unmatched junction bases: 7. The CDR3 is 16 amino acids. The CDR3 DNA reads as TGTGCCAGCAGCATCCACGGGGGGGCAAACACCGGGGAGCTGTTTTTT. It yields the protein CASSIHGGANTGELFF.

The J gene is TRBJ1-2, the V gene TRBV7-9, with 7 bases that match TRBD1. The CDR3 sequence is 14 residues long. Germline V lookup: CDR1 SEHNR, CDR2 FQNEAQ (reference sequence). V lost 8 bases and J lost 1; bases outside the gene matches: 7. The CDR3, as DNA: TGTGCCAGCTGGGAGACAGGGAGTAACTATGGCTACACCTTC. As protein: CASWETGSNYGYTF.

DNA of the CDR3: TGTGCCAGCAGTGCACTCCGCGGCCACACAGATACGCAGTATTTT. Protein product: CASSALRGHTDTQYF. The chain uses TRBV6-1 and TRBJ2-3; D unclear. V gave up 4 bases and J gave up 2 bases, with 13 bases separating them. CDR1 is MNHNS, CDR2 SASEGT, per germline. This CDR3 region has 15 residues.

The CDR3 spells CASSPDRGRESYEQYF. CDR3 DNA sequence: TGTGCCAGCAGCCCCGACAGGGGGCGCGAATCCTACGAGCAGTACTTC. The V gene is TRBV11-3, the J gene TRBJ2-7; TRBD1 agrees at 10 bases. J was trimmed by 1 base and V by 5 bases; bases with no gene match: 8. This CDR3 spans 16 amino acids. From germline, CDR1 is SGHNT and CDR2 YENEEA.

CDR3 sequence (DNA): TGTGCCAGTAGTGGGGGACTAGCGGGAGCTGGGAATGAGCAGTTCTTC. Translation: CASSGGLAGAGNEQFF. V gene TRBV19 combines with J gene TRBJ2-1; TRBD2 agrees at 14 bases. This CDR3 contains 16 residues. From germline, CDR1 is LNHDA and CDR2 SQIVND (reference sequence). Trimming at V came to 5 bases and at J to 7 bases, leaving 7 bases not matched to a gene. Combining the CDR3 with reference TRBV19 and TRBJ2-1 gives the whole variable domain DGGITQSPKYLFRKEGQNVTLSCEQNLNHDAMYWYRQDPGQGLRLIYYSQIVNDFQKGDIAEGYSVSREKKESFPLTVTSAQKNPTAFYLCASSGGLAGAGNEQFFGPGTRLTVL.

The CDR3 loop reads CASSQGLAGPIGAYEQYF. The CDR3 DNA reads as TGCGCCAGCAGCCAAGGACTAGCGGGACCCATCGGGGCCTACGAGCAGTACTTC. V is TRBV4-1 and J is TRBJ2-7; 11 bases align to TRBD2. CDR1 is MGHRA, CDR2 YSYEKL, per germline. V was pared by 1 base and J by 2 bases, with 10 bases of the junction left unmatched. The CDR3 is 18 residues long.

The chain combines TRBV14 with TRBJ2-1, with 13 bases lining up with TRBD2. The CDR3 consists of 21 residues. The germline gives CDR1 SGHDN, CDR2 FVKESK. After removal of 1 base from V and 0 bases from J, the junction contained 12 bases not matched to a gene. The CDR3 here is CASSQGFTSGRDPRSYNEQFF. The CDR3 DNA sequence: TGTGCCAGCAGCCAAGGATTTACTAGCGGGAGGGATCCTCGCTCCTACAATGAGCAGTTCTTC. The variable domain in full, with the rest retrieved from reference TRBV14 and TRBJ2-1, is EAGVTQFPSHSVIEKGQTVTLRCDPISGHDNLYWYRRVMGKEIKFLLHFVKESKQDESGMPNNRFLAERTGGTYSTLKVQPAELEDSGVYFCASSQGFTSGRDPRSYNEQFFGPGTRLTVL.

J is TRBJ2-7 and V is TRBV18; maybe TRBD1 (6 bases). Germline CDR1 and CDR2: KGHSH and LQKENI. The CDR3 length is 16 residues. V was clipped by 3 bases and J by 1 base, with 16 bases between them. Here the CDR3 reads CASSPFRQARSYEQYF. The CDR3 DNA is TGTGCCAGCTCACCTTTTAGACAGGCTCGTTCCTACGAGCAGTACTTC.

The chain combines TRBV28 with TRBJ2-1; TRBD2 matches 7 bases. This CDR3 contains 13 residues. V lost 6 bases, J lost 4 bases, and 3 bases stayed unmatched. CDR1 is MDHEN, CDR2 SYDVKM, per germline. The CDR3 region is CASRRLAYNEQFF. In DNA, the CDR3 is TGTGCCAGCAGACGACTAGCTTACAATGAGCAGTTCTTC. Full variable domain (remainder filled in from reference TRBV28 and TRBJ2-1): DVKVTQSSRYLVKRTGEKVFLECVQDMDHENMFWYRQDPGLGLRLIYFSYDVKMKEKGDIPEGYSVSREKKERFSLILESASTNQTSMYLCASRRLAYNEQFFGPGTRLTVL.